These 16 T cell receptor beta chains were all obtained from the same sample, sequenced in a study of T cells after posttransplantation cyclophosphamide. The assay was immunoSEQ multiplex PCR, and TCRdb's table has in-frame clones only and misses some. The table shows 66,000 or so clones, with 80% to 95% occurring only once. Sequences were obtained from PBMCs. These receptors were taken from a woman younger than 45 in good health and a related stem cell transplant donor.

The chain has TRBV7-2 and TRBJ2-6; the D gene could be TRBD1 or TRBD2 (7 bases each). The CDR3 extends over 18 amino acids. Trimming left V 1 base short and J 0 bases short, with 13 bases between. Germline assignment: CDR1 SGHTA and CDR2 FQGNSA. The CDR3 nucleotides read TGTGCCAGCAGCTTAGGACCAGGGGGGGCCTCTGGGGCCAACGTCCTGACTTTC. Translating it yields CASSLGPGGASGANVLTF.

The chain is built from TRBV10-3 and TRBJ2-5; no firm D call. The CDR3 runs to 13 residues. V was clipped by 3 bases and J by 3 bases, with 8 bases between them. Germline CDR1 ENHRY, CDR2 SYGVKD. CDR3 protein: CAISDRLEETQYF. For the CDR3, the DNA is TGTGCCATCAGTGACAGGTTGGAAGAGACCCAGTACTTC.

The rearrangement links TRBV7-2 to TRBJ1-2, with unresolved D. The CDR3 has 15 residues. Trimming pared 1 base from V and 3 bases from J, leaving 12 bases between. From germline, CDR1 is SGHTA and CDR2 FQGNSA. DNA of the CDR3: TGTGCCAGCAGCTTAGAGTCGGGCGGCGACTATGGCTACACCTTC. It encodes CASSLESGGDYGYTF.

The CDR3 spells CASSEGQFTFSGANVLTF. The CDR3, as DNA: TGCGCCAGCAGCGAGGGACAGTTTACCTTCTCTGGGGCCAACGTCCTGACTTTC. The V call is TRBV5-1, the J call TRBJ2-6; 7 bases are a match to TRBD1. V lost 4 bases and J lost 0; bases outside the gene matches: 10. The CDR3 has 18 amino acids. The germline CDR1 and CDR2 sequences are SGHRS and YFSETQ.

The rearrangement links TRBV5-6 to TRBJ1-3, with D possibly matching TRBD1 (5 bases). CDR1 is SGHDT, CDR2 YYEEEE, per germline. V was cut by 1 base and J by 0 bases, with 14 bases left in between. The CDR3 spans 17 residues. CDR3 sequence (DNA): TGTGCCAGCAGCTTGCGTGGTGGGACGGCCTCTGGAAACACCATATATTTT. It is translated as CASSLRGGTASGNTIYF.

This chain links TRBV19 with TRBJ1-1; D remains ambiguous. V was clipped by 4 bases and J by 0 bases, with 3 bases between them. The CDR3 consists of 12 residues. Germline lookup yields CDR1 LNHDA and CDR2 SQIVND (reference sequence). DNA of the CDR3: TGTGCCAGTAGTACGGTGAACACTGAAGCTTTCTTT. It specifies CASSTVNTEAFF.

The chain recombines TRBV10-2 with TRBJ2-7; TRBD1 or TRBD2 may be the D gene (5 bases each). Trimming shortened V by 8 bases and J by 2 bases, and 13 bases separated the two germline ends. The CDR3 extends over 13 amino acids. CDR1 and CDR2 from the germline V gene are WSHSY and SAAADI. CDR3 amino acids: CASSPGDPYEQYF. CDR3 DNA: TGCGCCAGCTCGCCTGGGGACCCCTACGAGCAGTACTTC.

The chain employs TRBV12-2 and TRBJ2-4; TRBD2, the table's D call, was not compared with the DNA. TRBV12-2 is noted as a pseudogene. The CDR3 is 18 residues long. CDR3 in amino acids: CASRLVVGGNATKNIQYF. CDR3 bases: TGTGCAAGTCGCTTAGTTGTCGGGGGGAACGCTACCAAAAACATTCAGTACTTC.

V usage is TRBV28 and J usage is TRBJ1-5; no firm D call. Per germline, CDR1 MDHEN and CDR2 SYDVKM. The CDR3 is made up of 14 amino acids. Trimming removed 6 bases from V and 3 bases from J, with 12 bases in between. The CDR3 loop is CASSPNSANQPQHF. The CDR3 DNA sequence: TGTGCCAGCAGCCCAAACAGTGCCAATCAGCCCCAGCATTTT.

The chain couples TRBV7-8 to TRBJ1-4; D uncertain. V lost 4 bases and J lost 4, with 13 bases in between. This CDR3 has 15 amino acids. From germline, CDR1 is SGHVS and CDR2 FQNEAQ. The CDR3 is CASSSSGKLNEKLFF. As DNA, the CDR3 is TGTGCCAGCAGCTCCTCAGGAAAACTTAATGAAAAACTGTTTTTT. The complete variable domain, with remaining parts taken from reference TRBV7-8 and TRBJ1-4, reads GAGVSQSPRYKVAKRGQDVALRCDPISGHVSLFWYQQALGQGPEFLTYFQNEAQLDKSGLPSDRFFAERPEGSVSTLKIQRTQQEDSAVYLCASSSSGKLNEKLFFGSGTQLSVL.

Concerning this clone: Other DNA sequences in this specimen translate into the identical CDR3. This chain uses TRBV2 with TRBJ1-6; perhaps TRBD1 as D (6 bases). The CDR3 is made up of 12 amino acids. Trimming stripped 6 bases from V and 9 bases from J, with 9 bases between. CDR1 SNHLY and CDR2 FYNNEI come from the germline V gene. CDR3 region: CASREGGSPLHF. The CDR3 DNA reads as TGTGCCAGCAGGGAGGGGGGTTCACCCCTCCACTTT.

This sequence joins TRBV18 and TRBJ1-1; D uncertain. Trimming pared 2 bases from V and 4 bases from J, leaving 11 bases between. Germline CDR1 and CDR2: KGHSH and LQKENI. There are 14 residues in the CDR3. CDR3 in DNA: TGTGCCAGCTCACCATCCCTAGCCCGCACTGAAGCTTTCTTT. Protein sequence: CASSPSLARTEAFF.

This rearrangement joins TRBV10-3 to TRBJ2-2; maybe TRBD2 (6 bases). V was trimmed by 8 bases and J by 2 bases, leaving 15 bases between them. The CDR3 covers 15 residues. Germline V lookup: CDR1 ENHRY, CDR2 SYGVKD. The CDR3 sequence is CAIGNRDSNTGELFF. CDR3 in DNA: TGTGCCATCGGAAACCGGGACTCAAACACCGGGGAGCTGTTTTTT.

The genes are TRBV7-8 and TRBJ1-5; perhaps TRBD1 as D (5 bases). Germline-derived CDR1 and CDR2 are SGHVS and FQNEAQ. V was trimmed by 0 bases and J by 2 bases, leaving 11 bases between them. This CDR3 is built from 16 residues. CDR3 region: CASSLARQGGNQPQHF. In DNA form, the CDR3 reads TGTGCCAGCAGCTTAGCGAGGCAGGGTGGCAATCAGCCCCAGCATTTT.

V and J are TRBV5-6 and TRBJ1-2; perhaps TRBD1 as D (6 bases). CDR1 is SGHDT, CDR2 YYEEEE, per germline. The CDR3 contains 15 residues. Trimming shortened V by 3 bases and J by 0 bases, and 12 bases separated the two germline ends. The CDR3 DNA reads as TGTGCCAGCAGCTCCAAGGACAGATCTAACTATGGCTACACCTTC. It yields the protein CASSSKDRSNYGYTF.

V usage is TRBV10-2 and J usage is TRBJ2-7; the match to TRBD1 covers 10 bases. Germline lookup yields CDR1 WSHSY and CDR2 SAAADI. V was pared by 0 bases and J by 0 bases, with 5 bases of the junction left unmatched. The CDR3 runs to 17 residues. DNA for the CDR3: TGCGCCAGCAGTGAGTCCGGCGGGACAGGGGTCTCCTACGAGCAGTACTTC. Translated, it gives CASSESGGTGVSYEQYF.